This TCR beta chain was recorded in a study of blood T cell repertoires in COVID-19. Enrollment of patients from Seattle took place during active infection, with longitudinal follow-up. This CDR3 has 13 amino acids. Germline V lookup: CDR1 SGHTA, CDR2 FQGNSA. The V end lost 0 bases, the J end lost 5 bases, and 4 bases lay between the germline ends. Measured with immunoSEQ multiplex PCR; TCRdb has only the in-frame clones, and not every one. This table holds a few hundred thousand clones, around 89% found once. This TCR was sampled from a woman aged 25-40 years with COVID-19, enrolled during active disease. The sequenced material came from peripheral blood. This chain connects TRBV7-2 to TRBJ2-2; D unresolved. The CDR3 region has the DNA TGTGCCAGCAGCTTAGCCGGGACCGGGGAGCTGTTTTTT. Protein: CASSLAGTGELFF.